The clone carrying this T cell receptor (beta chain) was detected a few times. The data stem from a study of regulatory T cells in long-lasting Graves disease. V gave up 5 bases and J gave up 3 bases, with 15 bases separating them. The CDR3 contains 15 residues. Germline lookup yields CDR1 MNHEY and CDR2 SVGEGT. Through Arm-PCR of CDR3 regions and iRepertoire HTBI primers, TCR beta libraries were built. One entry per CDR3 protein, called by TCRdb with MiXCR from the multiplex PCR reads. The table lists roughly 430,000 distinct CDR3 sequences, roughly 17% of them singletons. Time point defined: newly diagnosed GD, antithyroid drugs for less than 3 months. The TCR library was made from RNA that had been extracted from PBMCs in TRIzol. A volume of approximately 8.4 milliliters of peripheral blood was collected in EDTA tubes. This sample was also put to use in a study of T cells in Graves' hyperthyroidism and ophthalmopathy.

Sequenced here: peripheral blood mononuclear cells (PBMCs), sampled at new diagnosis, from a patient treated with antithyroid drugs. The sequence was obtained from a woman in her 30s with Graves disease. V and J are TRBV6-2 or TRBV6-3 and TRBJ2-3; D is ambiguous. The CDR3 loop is CASSPYEERTDTQYF. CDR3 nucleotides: TGTGCCAGCAGTCCATACGAAGAACGAACAGATACGCAGTATTTT.